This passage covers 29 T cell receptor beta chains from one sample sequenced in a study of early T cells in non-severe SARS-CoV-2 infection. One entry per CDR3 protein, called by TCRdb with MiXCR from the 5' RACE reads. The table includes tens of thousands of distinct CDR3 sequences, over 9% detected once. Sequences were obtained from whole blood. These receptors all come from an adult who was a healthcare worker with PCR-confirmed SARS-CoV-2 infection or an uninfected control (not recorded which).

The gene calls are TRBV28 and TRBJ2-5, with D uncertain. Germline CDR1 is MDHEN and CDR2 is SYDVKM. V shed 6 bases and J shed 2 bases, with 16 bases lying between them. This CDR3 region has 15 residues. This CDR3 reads CASSLPSDGQETQYF. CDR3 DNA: TGTGCCAGCAGCTTACCGAGTGACGGGCAAGAGACCCAGTACTTC. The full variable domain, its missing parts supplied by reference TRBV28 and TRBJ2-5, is DVKVTQSSRYLVKRTGEKVFLECVQDMDHENMFWYRQDPGLGLRLIYFSYDVKMKEKGDIPEGYSVSREKKERFSLILESASTNQTSMYLCASSLPSDGQETQYFGPGTRLLVL.

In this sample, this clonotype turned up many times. The CDR3 loop is CASRDSGDTYEQYF. The CDR3 region has the DNA TGTGCCAGCAGGGATAGCGGGGATACCTACGAGCAGTACTTC. The chain recombines TRBV6-2 or TRBV6-3 with TRBJ2-7, with 8 bases identical to TRBD2. V shed 6 bases and J 2 bases; nucleotides not matched to a gene: 6. From germline, CDR1 is MNHEY and CDR2 SVGEGT. This CDR3 spans 14 amino acids.

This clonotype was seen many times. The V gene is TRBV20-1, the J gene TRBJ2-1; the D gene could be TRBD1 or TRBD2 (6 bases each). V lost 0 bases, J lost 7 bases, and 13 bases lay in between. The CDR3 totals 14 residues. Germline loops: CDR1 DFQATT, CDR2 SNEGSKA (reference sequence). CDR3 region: CSARDQGGRNEQFF. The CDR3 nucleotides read TGCAGTGCTAGAGATCAAGGGGGGAGAAATGAGCAGTTCTTC.

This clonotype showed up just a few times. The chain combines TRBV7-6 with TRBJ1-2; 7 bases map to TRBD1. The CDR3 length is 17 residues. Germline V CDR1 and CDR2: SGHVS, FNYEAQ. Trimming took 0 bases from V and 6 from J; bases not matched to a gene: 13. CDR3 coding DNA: TGTGCCAGCAGCTTAGCGGACAACCACAGGGGAGTTGATGGCTACACCTTC. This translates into CASSLADNHRGVDGYTF.

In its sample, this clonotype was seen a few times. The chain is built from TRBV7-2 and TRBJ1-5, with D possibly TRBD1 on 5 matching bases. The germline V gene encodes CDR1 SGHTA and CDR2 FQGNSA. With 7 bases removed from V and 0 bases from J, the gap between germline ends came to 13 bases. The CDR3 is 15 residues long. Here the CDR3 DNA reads TGTGCCAGCACTTCTGGGACCCATAGCAATCAGCCCCAGCATTTT. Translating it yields CASTSGTHSNQPQHF.

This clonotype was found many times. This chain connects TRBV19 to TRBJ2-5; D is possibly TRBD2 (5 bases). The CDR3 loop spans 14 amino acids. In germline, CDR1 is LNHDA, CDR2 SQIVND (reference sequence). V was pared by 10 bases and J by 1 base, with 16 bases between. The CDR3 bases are TGTGCCACCAGGCGAGGAGCGGCCCAAGAGACCCAGTACTTC. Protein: CATRRGAAQETQYF.

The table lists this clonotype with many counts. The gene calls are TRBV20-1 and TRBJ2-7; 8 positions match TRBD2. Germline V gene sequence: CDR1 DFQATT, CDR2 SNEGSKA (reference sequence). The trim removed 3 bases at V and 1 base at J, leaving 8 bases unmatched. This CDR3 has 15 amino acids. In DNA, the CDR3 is TGCAGTGCTAGTTGGGTTAGCGGGACATCCTACGAGCAGTACTTC. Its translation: CSASWVSGTSYEQYF.

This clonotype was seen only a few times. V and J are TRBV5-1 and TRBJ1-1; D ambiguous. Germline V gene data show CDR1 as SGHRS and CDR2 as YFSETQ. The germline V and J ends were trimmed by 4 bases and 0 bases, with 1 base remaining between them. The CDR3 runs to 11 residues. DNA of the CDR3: TGCGCCAGCAGCATGAACACTGAAGCTTTCTTT. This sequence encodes CASSMNTEAFF.

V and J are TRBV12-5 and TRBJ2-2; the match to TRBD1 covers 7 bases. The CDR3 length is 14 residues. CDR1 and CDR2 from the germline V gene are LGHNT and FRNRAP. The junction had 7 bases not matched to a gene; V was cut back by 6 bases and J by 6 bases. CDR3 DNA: TGTGCTAGTGGACCCACAGGGGACCCCGGGGAGCTGTTTTTT. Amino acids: CASGPTGDPGELFF.

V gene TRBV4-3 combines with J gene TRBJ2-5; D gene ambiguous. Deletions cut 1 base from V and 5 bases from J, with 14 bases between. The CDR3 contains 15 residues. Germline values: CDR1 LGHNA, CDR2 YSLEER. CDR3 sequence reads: CASSQGVLPPETQYF. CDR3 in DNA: TGCGCCAGCAGCCAAGGAGTCCTCCCTCCGGAGACCCAGTACTTC.

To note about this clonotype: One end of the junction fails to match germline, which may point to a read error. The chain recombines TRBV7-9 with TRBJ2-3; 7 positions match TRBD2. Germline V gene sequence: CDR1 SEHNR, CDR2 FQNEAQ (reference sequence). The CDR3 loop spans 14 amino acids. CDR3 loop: CASEGGGSTNTQYF. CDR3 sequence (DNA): TGTGCCAGCGAAGGCGGGGGAAGCACAAATACGCAGTATTTT. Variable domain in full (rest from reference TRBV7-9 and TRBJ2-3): DTGVSQNPRHKITKRGQNVTFRCDPISEHNRLYWYRQTLGQGPEFLTYFQNEAQLEKSRLLSDRFSAERPKGSFSTLEIQRTEQGDSAMYLCASEGGGSTNTQYFGPGTRLTVL.

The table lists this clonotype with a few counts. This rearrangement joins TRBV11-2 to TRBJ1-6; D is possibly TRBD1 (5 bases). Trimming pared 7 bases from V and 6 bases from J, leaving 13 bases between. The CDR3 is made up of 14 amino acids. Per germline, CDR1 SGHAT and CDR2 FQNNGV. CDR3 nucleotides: TGTGCCAGCACCCCACAGGCTATTAATTCACCCCTCCACTTT. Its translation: CASTPQAINSPLHF.

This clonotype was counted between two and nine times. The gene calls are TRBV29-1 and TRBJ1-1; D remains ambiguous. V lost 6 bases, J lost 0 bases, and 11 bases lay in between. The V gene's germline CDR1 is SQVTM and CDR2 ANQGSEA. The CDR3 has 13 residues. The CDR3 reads CSVNTPMNTEAFF. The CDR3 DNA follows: TGCAGCGTGAATACCCCGATGAACACTGAAGCTTTCTTT.

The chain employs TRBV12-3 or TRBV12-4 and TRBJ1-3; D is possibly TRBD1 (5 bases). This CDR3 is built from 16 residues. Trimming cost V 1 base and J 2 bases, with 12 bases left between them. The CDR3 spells CASSLVSGGTGNTIYF. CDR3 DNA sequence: TGTGCCAGCAGTTTAGTATCCGGGGGAACTGGAAACACCATATATTTT.

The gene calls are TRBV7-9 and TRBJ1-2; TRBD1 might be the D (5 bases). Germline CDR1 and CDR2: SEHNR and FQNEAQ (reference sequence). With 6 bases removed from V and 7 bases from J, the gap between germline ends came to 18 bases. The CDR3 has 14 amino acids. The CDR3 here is CASRPGGESSGYTF. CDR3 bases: TGTGCCAGCAGACCCGGGGGAGAATCTAGTGGCTACACCTTC.

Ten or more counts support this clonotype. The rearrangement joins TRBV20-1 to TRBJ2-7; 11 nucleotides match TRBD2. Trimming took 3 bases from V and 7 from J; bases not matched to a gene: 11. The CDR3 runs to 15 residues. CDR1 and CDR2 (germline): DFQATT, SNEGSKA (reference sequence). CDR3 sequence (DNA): TGCAGTGCTAGTGGGCAACTAGCGGGGGAGCGGGAGCAGTACTTC. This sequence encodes CSASGQLAGEREQYF.

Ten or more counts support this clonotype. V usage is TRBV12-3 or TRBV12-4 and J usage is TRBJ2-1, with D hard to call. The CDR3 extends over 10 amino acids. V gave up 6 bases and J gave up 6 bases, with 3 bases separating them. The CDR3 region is CASRGNEQFF. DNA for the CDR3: TGTGCCAGCAGAGGCAATGAGCAGTTCTTC.

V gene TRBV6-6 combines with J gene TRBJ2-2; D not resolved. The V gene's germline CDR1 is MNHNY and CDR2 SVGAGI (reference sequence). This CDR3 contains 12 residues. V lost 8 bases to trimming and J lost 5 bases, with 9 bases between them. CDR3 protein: CASGFSTGELFF. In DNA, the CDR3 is TGTGCCAGCGGGTTTTCGACCGGGGAGCTGTTTTTT.

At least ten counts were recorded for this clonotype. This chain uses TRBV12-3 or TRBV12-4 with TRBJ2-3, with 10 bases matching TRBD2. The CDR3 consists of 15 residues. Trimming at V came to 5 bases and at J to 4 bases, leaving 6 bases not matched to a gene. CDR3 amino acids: CASSIPSGGADTQYF. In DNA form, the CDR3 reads TGTGCCAGCAGTATTCCAAGCGGGGGGGCAGATACGCAGTATTTT.

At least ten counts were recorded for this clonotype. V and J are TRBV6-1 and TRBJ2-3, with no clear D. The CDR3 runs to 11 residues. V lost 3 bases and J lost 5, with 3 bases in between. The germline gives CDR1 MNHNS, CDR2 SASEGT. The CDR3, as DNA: TGTGCCAGCAGTGAGGTAGATACGCAGTATTTT. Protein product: CASSEVDTQYF.

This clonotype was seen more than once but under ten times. CDR3 loop: CASSPTRLAEAFF. As DNA, the CDR3 is TGTGCCAGTAGCCCGACCCGGTTGGCTGAAGCTTTCTTT. The chain links TRBV19 to TRBJ1-1; D unclear. Between the trimmed V and J ends, which lost 6 bases and 6 bases, there was a span of 14 bases. CDR1 LNHDA and CDR2 SQIVND come from the germline V gene (reference sequence). The CDR3 covers 13 residues.

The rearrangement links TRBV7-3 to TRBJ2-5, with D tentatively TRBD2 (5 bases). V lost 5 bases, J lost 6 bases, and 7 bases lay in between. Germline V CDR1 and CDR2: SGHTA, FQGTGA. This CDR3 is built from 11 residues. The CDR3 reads CASSDGKTQYF. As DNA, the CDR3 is TGTGCCAGCAGCGACGGGAAGACCCAGTACTTC.

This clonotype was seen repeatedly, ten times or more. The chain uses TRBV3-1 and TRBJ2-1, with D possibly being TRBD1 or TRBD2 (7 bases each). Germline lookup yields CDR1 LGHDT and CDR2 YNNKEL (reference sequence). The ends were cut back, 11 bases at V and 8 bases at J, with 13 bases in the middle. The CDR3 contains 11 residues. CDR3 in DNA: TGTGCCCCCAGGGGGAGGGATGAGCAGTTCTTC. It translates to CAPRGRDEQFF.

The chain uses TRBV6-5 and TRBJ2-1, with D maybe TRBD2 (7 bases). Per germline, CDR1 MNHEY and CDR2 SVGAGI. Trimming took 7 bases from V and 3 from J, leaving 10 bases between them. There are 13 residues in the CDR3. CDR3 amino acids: CASKRGGYNEQFF. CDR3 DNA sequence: TGTGCCAGCAAGAGGGGGGGCTACAATGAGCAGTTCTTC.

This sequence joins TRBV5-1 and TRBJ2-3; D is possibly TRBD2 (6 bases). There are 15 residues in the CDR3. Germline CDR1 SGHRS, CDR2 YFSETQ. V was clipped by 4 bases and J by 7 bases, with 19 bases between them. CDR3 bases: TGCGCCAGCAGCCCTGGGACTCCCTCGGAGAATACGCAGTATTTT. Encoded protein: CASSPGTPSENTQYF.

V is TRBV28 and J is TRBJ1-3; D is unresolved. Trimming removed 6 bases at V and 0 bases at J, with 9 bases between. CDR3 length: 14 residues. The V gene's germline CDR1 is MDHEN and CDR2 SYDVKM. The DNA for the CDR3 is TGTGCCAGCAGGCAAGGGAGCTCTGGAAACACCATATATTTT. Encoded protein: CASRQGSSGNTIYF.

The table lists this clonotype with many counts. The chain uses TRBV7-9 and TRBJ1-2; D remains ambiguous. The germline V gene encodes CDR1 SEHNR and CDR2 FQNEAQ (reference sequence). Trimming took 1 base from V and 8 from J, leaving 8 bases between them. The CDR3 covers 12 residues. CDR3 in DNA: TGTGCCAGCAGCTTAGATAGTAACGGCTACACCTTC. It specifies CASSLDSNGYTF.

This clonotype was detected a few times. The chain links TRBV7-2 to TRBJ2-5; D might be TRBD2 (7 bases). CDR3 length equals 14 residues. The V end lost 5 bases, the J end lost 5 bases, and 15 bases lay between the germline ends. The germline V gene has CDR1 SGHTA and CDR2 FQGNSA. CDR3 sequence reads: CASSLGGQWETQYF. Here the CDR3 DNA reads TGTGCCAGCAGCCTGGGGGGGCAGTGGGAGACCCAGTACTTC.

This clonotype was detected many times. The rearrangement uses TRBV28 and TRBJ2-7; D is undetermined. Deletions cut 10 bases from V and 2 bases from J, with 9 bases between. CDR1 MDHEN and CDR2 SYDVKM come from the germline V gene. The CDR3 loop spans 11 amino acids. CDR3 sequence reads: CATRDPYEQYF. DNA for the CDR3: TGTGCCACCCGCGACCCCTACGAGCAGTACTTC.